The 29 T cell receptor beta chains in this list originate from one sample, sequenced in a study of post-analysis software for immune sequencing data. Study findings and constraints: Patients had higher frequencies than controls of a handful of TRBV segments, including TRBV5-6, TRBV5-1 and TRBV20-1.

These receptors' antigens are unknown. Prepared libraries of TCR beta cDNA carried unique molecular identifiers. Via MiXCR, TCRdb re-called the PCR reads, giving one row per CDR3 protein. The sample has fewer than 850,000 distinct CDR3 sequences, roughly 27% seen once. The sequenced material came from blood. These receptors all come from a girl aged 5-17 years with multiple sclerosis.

The chain recombines TRBV20-1 with TRBJ2-1; D not resolved. This CDR3 spans 11 amino acids. CDR1 DFQATT and CDR2 SNEGSKA come from the germline V gene (reference sequence). Trimming pared 6 bases from V and 8 bases from J, leaving 11 bases between. CDR3 region: CSAAFFDEQFF. The CDR3, as DNA: TGCAGTGCCGCTTTCTTTGATGAGCAGTTCTTC.

There are a few counts of this clonotype. V and J are TRBV7-2 and TRBJ2-7, with 10 nucleotides matching TRBD2. The CDR3 sequence is 15 residues long. From germline, CDR1 is SGHTA and CDR2 FQGNSA. The J segment lost 8 bases and the V segment lost 1 base, leaving 8 bases of the junction unmatched. Here the CDR3 reads CASSLDPLAGDKQYF. The CDR3 nucleotides read TGTGCCAGCAGCTTAGATCCCCTAGCGGGAGACAAGCAGTACTTC.

This clonotype turned up a few times. The chain employs TRBV20-1 and TRBJ2-1; TRBD1 agrees at 7 bases. V trimming: 5 bases; J trimming: 3 bases; junction bases outside the gene matches: 7. The CDR3 is 14 residues long. Germline V lookup: CDR1 DFQATT, CDR2 SNEGSKA (reference sequence). The CDR3 is CSAGDSGIYNEQFF. DNA of the CDR3: TGCAGTGCTGGGGACAGCGGAATCTACAATGAGCAGTTCTTC.

This clonotype was seen more than once but under ten times. The chain has TRBV29-1 and TRBJ2-7; D uncertain. Trimming took 6 bases from V and 1 from J, leaving 10 bases between them. Germline loops: CDR1 SQVTM, CDR2 ANQGSEA. The CDR3 is 12 amino acids. For the CDR3, the DNA is TGCAGCGTCCGACCGTCGTCCTACGAGCAGTACTTC. As protein: CSVRPSSYEQYF.

This sequence joins TRBV7-2 and TRBJ2-3; possibly TRBD1 for D (6 bases). V gave up 5 bases and J gave up 1 base, with 16 bases separating them. The CDR3 consists of 16 residues. CDR1 and CDR2 from the germline V gene are SGHTA and FQGNSA. CDR3 nucleotides: TGTGCCAGCAGCCCGATGAGACAGGCGGGCACAGATACGCAGTATTTT. Translating gives CASSPMRQAGTDTQYF.

V and J are TRBV6-6 and TRBJ2-7; 11 bases match TRBD1. Judging by the DNA end, TRBJ2-5 fits better; the J call may be wrong. Germline CDR1 is MNHNY and CDR2 is SVGAGI (reference sequence). CDR3 length equals 17 residues. The CDR3 DNA reads TGTGCCAGCAGCCCCTTTCGGACAGGGGGCCCCAGGGAGACCCAGTACTTC. This codes for CASSPFRTGGPRETQYF.

J is TRBJ2-3 and V is TRBV5-1; D not certain. Trimming cost V 0 bases and J 2 bases, with 4 bases left between them. There are 13 residues in the CDR3. Per germline, CDR1 SGHRS and CDR2 YFSETQ. CDR3 bases: TGCGCCAGCAGCTTGGCCACCACAGATACGCAGTATTTT. Its translation is CASSLATTDTQYF.

This clonotype was counted at least ten times. The chain combines TRBV7-2 with TRBJ2-1; D remains unclear. Trimming removed 6 bases from V and 7 bases from J, with 10 bases in between. The CDR3 length is 12 residues. Looked up from germline, CDR1 is SGHTA and CDR2 is FQGNSA. The CDR3 nucleotides are TGTGCCAGCAGTTTAAGGCGGAATGAGCAGTTCTTC. Protein product: CASSLRRNEQFF.

This chain uses TRBV7-2 with TRBJ1-5; D remains ambiguous. The V end was cut by 3 bases, the J end by 1 base, with 10 bases between. The germline gives CDR1 SGHTA, CDR2 FQGNSA. CDR3 size: 15 residues. The CDR3 DNA is TGTACCAGCAGCTTGGTGTCGGGGAGCAATCAGCCCCAGCATTTT. Translated, it gives CTSSLVSGSNQPQHF.

As to this clonotype: A much larger clone sits a single nucleotide away, making a read error possible. J is TRBJ2-1 and V is TRBV20-1; D may be TRBD1 or TRBD2 (5 bases each). The DNA end lines up better with TRBJ2-7; the J call may be wrong. The CDR3 contains 15 residues. Germline lookup yields CDR1 DFQATT and CDR2 SNEGSKA (reference sequence). In DNA form, the CDR3 reads TGCAGTGCTAGCGGGGCGGGCCGCTCCTACAATGAGCAGTACTTC. This sequence encodes CSASGAGRSYNEQYF.

This clonotype was observed a few times. The chain recombines TRBV18 with TRBJ2-5; 8 nucleotides match TRBD2. The CDR3 is 15 amino acids. Germline V CDR1 and CDR2: KGHSH, LQKENI. Trimming cost V 2 bases and J 5 bases; bases outside gene matches: 7. This CDR3 is CASSPTGGPRETQYF. The CDR3 DNA is TGTGCCAGCTCACCAACGGGAGGGCCGCGGGAGACCCAGTACTTC.

This chain joins TRBV25-1 and TRBJ2-7; 8 positions match TRBD2. The junction had 6 bases not matched to a gene; V was cut back by 6 bases and J by 5 bases. Germline CDR1 MGHDK, CDR2 SYGVNS. The CDR3 loop spans 13 amino acids. DNA of the CDR3: TGTGCCAGCAGACCGGGAGGGCCCCACGAGCAGTACTTC. This encodes CASRPGGPHEQYF.

This clonotype was picked up a small number of times. The CDR3 sequence is CASSLNGGLNEQFF. The CDR3 DNA reads as TGCGCCAGCAGCTTGAACGGGGGACTCAATGAGCAGTTCTTC. This sequence joins TRBV5-1 and TRBJ2-1; possibly TRBD2 for D (6 bases). The germline CDR1 and CDR2 sequences are SGHRS and YFSETQ. Trimming took off 1 base at V and 6 bases at J, with 11 bases between the two ends. The CDR3 is made up of 14 amino acids.

The rearrangement uses TRBV14 and TRBJ1-2; 11 bases agree with TRBD1. J gave up 3 bases and V 0 bases, and 9 bases lay outside the gene matches. This CDR3 spans 18 amino acids. From germline, CDR1 is SGHDN and CDR2 FVKESK. The CDR3 is CASSQDKPGQGVDYGYTF. The CDR3 DNA follows: TGTGCCAGCAGCCAAGACAAACCGGGACAGGGGGTGGACTATGGCTACACCTTC. Looking up the rest from reference TRBV14 and TRBJ1-2 gives the full variable domain: EAGVTQFPSHSVIEKGQTVTLRCDPISGHDNLYWYRRVMGKEIKFLLHFVKESKQDESGMPNNRFLAERTGGTYSTLKVQPAELEDSGVYFCASSQDKPGQGVDYGYTFGSGTRLTVV.

The gene calls are TRBV5-5 and TRBJ2-2; TRBD1 might be the D (5 bases). This CDR3 spans 13 amino acids. V dropped 3 bases and J dropped 5 bases, with 8 bases sitting between them. Germline V gene sequence: CDR1 SGHKS, CDR2 YYEKEE (reference sequence). For the CDR3, the DNA is TGTGCCAGCAGCTCCAGGGATACCGGGGAGCTGTTTTTT. Its translation is CASSSRDTGELFF. The variable domain in full, completed from reference TRBV5-5 and TRBJ2-2, reads DAGVTQSPTHLIKTRGQQVTLRCSPISGHKSVSWYQQVLGQGPQFIFQYYEKEERGRGNFPDRFSARQFPNYSSELNVNALLLGDSALYLCASSSRDTGELFFGEGSRLTVL.

This clonotype was counted a few times. At one of its ends the junction is not consistent with the germline gene, which may arise from a read error. This rearrangement joins TRBV10-1 to TRBJ2-1; TRBD1 aligns across 8 bases. The germline V gene encodes CDR1 WNHNN and CDR2 SYGVQD (reference sequence). The CDR3 spans 16 residues. CDR3 sequence reads: CAGSESPGQGFNEQFF. Written as DNA, the CDR3 is TGCGCCGGCAGCGAAAGCCCCGGACAGGGATTCAATGAGCAGTTCTTC.

Comments on this clonotype: At one of its ends the junction is not consistent with the germline gene, which may arise from a read error. The chain joins TRBV5-1 to TRBJ2-7; the D is unclear. The germline V gene encodes CDR1 SGHRS and CDR2 YFSETQ. The length of the CDR3 is 16 residues. This CDR3 reads CVSSLAMTSISYEQYF. CDR3 coding DNA: TGCGTCAGCAGCTTGGCCATGACATCGATATCCTACGAGCAGTACTTC.

This clonotype was counted a few times. The chain is built from TRBV7-2 and TRBJ2-7; D is ambiguous. Trimming took 5 bases from V and 4 from J, leaving 12 bases between them. The germline V gene has CDR1 SGHTA and CDR2 FQGNSA. The CDR3 extends over 13 amino acids. CDR3 coding DNA: TGTGCCAGCAGCCCAGTCGAGGAATACGAGCAGTACTTC. Its protein is CASSPVEEYEQYF.

This clonotype was seen more than once but under ten times. J is TRBJ2-5 and V is TRBV7-2; 11 bases map to TRBD2. Unmatched junction bases numbered 6, after V lost 5 bases and J lost 4 bases. Germline V gene lookup returns CDR1 SGHTA and CDR2 FQGNSA. This CDR3 has 15 residues. The DNA of the CDR3 is TGTGCCAGCAGCATTAGCGGGAGGGCCACAGAGACCCAGTACTTC. It codes for CASSISGRATETQYF.

This clonotype has a handful of counts. This chain's CDR3 is CASRTSGSVEQFF. CDR3 bases: TGTGCCAGCAGGACTAGCGGGAGTGTTGAGCAGTTCTTC. The chain carries TRBV6-2 or TRBV6-3 and TRBJ2-1; TRBD2 matches at 12 bases. Trimming removed 6 bases from V and 9 bases from J; junction bases left unmatched: 3. The CDR3 is made up of 13 amino acids. Germline loops: CDR1 MNHEY, CDR2 SVGEGT.

There are a few counts of this clonotype. The gene calls are TRBV5-6 and TRBJ1-1; no clear D. With 0 bases removed from V and 3 bases from J, the gap between germline ends came to 6 bases. CDR1 is SGHDT, CDR2 YYEEEE, per germline. This CDR3 is built from 13 residues. The CDR3 region has the DNA TGTGCCAGCAGCTTGGGGCGATACACTGAAGCTTTCTTT. It translates to CASSLGRYTEAFF. The whole variable domain, filled in from reference TRBV5-6 and TRBJ1-1, reads DAGVTQSPTHLIKTRGQQVTLRCSPKSGHDTVSWYQQALGQGPQFIFQYYEEEERQRGNFPDRFSGHQFPNYSSELNVNALLLGDSALYLCASSLGRYTEAFFGQGTRLTVV.

This clonotype was picked up a small number of times. The rearrangement joins TRBV5-6 to TRBJ2-3, with D unclear. Per germline, CDR1 SGHDT and CDR2 YYEEEE. CDR3 length: 12 amino acids. Trimming pared 2 bases from V and 5 bases from J, leaving 6 bases between. The DNA of the CDR3 is TGTGCCAGCAGCTTTAATATAGATACGCAGTATTTT. This codes for CASSFNIDTQYF.

The rearrangement uses TRBV7-2 and TRBJ2-4; 11 positions match TRBD2. The trim removed 1 base at V and 3 bases at J, leaving 5 bases unmatched. This CDR3 is 17 amino acids long. Germline CDR1 and CDR2: SGHTA and FQGNSA. The CDR3 sequence is CASSLGGLAEYKNIQYF. Here the CDR3 DNA reads TGTGCCAGCAGCTTAGGGGGACTAGCGGAGTACAAAAACATTCAGTACTTC.

The chain carries TRBV6-5 and TRBJ2-7; D is ambiguous. The tail of the sequence fits TRBJ2-5 better, so the J call may be wrong. In germline, CDR1 is MNHEY, CDR2 SVGAGI. The CDR3 is 15 residues long. The DNA of the CDR3 is TGTGCCAGCTCGAACTTCTGGCCCAAAGGAGAGACCCAGTACTTC. This sequence encodes CASSNFWPKGETQYF.

V gene TRBV5-1 combines with J gene TRBJ1-5; no clear D. The CDR3 extends over 13 amino acids. Germline V gives CDR1 SGHRS, CDR2 YFSETQ. Trimming shortened V by 0 bases and J by 5 bases, and 6 bases separated the two germline ends. The CDR3: CASSLEPYQPQHF. The CDR3 coding sequence is TGCGCCAGCAGCTTGGAACCTTATCAGCCCCAGCATTTT.

J is TRBJ2-1 and V is TRBV28; tentative D call: TRBD1 (5 bases). Trimming took off 5 bases at V and 6 bases at J, with 14 bases between the two ends. CDR3 size: 14 residues. In germline, CDR1 is MDHEN, CDR2 SYDVKM. The CDR3 here is CASSERARVNEQFF. CDR3 in DNA: TGTGCCAGCAGTGAAAGGGCCAGGGTCAATGAGCAGTTCTTC.

The table lists this clonotype with a few counts. V and J are TRBV7-9 and TRBJ2-3, with D tentatively TRBD1 or TRBD2 (7 bases each). V lost 5 bases and J lost 8, with 23 bases in between. Germline CDR1 and CDR2: SEHNR and FQNEAQ (reference sequence). This CDR3 region has 16 residues. The CDR3 reads CASSRGQRLAAGTQYF. As DNA, the CDR3 is TGTGCCAGCAGCCGGGGACAGAGACTAGCCGCGGGTACGCAGTATTTT.

Of note for this clonotype: A junction end diverges from the germline sequence, so it may reflect a read error. This sequence joins TRBV12-3 or TRBV12-4 and TRBJ1-1, with unresolved D. This CDR3 contains 14 residues. The CDR3 DNA reads as TGTGCCAGCAGGTTAGCCGGGGTTCAAACTGAAGCTTTCTTT. Its protein is CASRLAGVQTEAFF.

The rearrangement uses TRBV5-4 and TRBJ2-2, with D possibly being TRBD2 (5 bases). V lost 6 bases to trimming and J lost 5 bases, with 11 bases between them. In germline, CDR1 is SGHNT, CDR2 YYREEE (reference sequence). The CDR3 covers 13 residues. The DNA of the CDR3 is TGTGCCAGCACCTACGGCGGGACCGGGGAGCTGTTTTTT. Protein: CASTYGGTGELFF.